Included here is one T cell receptor (beta chain) sequence, with context. This receptor's antigen is unknown. There are no base qualities to consult, and no much larger clone falls within one base. Only healthy Caucasian donors were included. The twin cohort comprised three pairs of female monozygotic twins, all aged about 18 to 30 years. RNA for TCR libraries was isolated from peripheral blood mononuclear cells. The library was built by means of 5' RACE. The reads were generated on an Illumina HiSeq 2000. A universal primer binding site was added through template switching, and the final cDNA carried a unique molecular identifier so that TCR cDNA molecules could be counted accurately. Specific primers in the conserved constant-segment region were used to synthesize first-strand cDNA for TCR alpha and beta chains. To control for contamination, every cDNA library was double barcoded, receiving both a SMART-Mk sample barcode and Illumina barcodes. Two successive PCR steps introduced TruSeq adapter sequences along with Illumina sample barcodes. Sequencing of the TCR alpha and beta cDNA libraries was done on the Illumina HiSeq platform using custom primers. As for how the authors treated the data: MiGEC was used to process raw reads and extract unique molecular identifiers, and MiXCR was used to find CDR3 positions. For each individual, recombination models were inferred using an EM algorithm with the repgenHMM and IGoR tools. The tcR package in R was used for shared clonotype analysis, with sharing normalized by the product of cloneset sizes. To study raw recombination free of thymic and clonal selection effects, out-of-frame nonproductive sequences were analyzed. TCRdb reworked the public reads: Q25 trimming with fastp, MiXCR clone assembly, productive beta chains retained. Every entry covers one CDR3 protein and lists the most common genes and DNA from its rows. TCRdb, rather than the study authors, made the V and J calls. Counted in this sample were over 600,000 distinct CDR3 sequences; 21% of them appeared once. In total, the top ten clones hold approximately 4.5% of the sample.

The data derive from a study of identical twins (dated by TCRdb to the mid-2010s). Looking at the study overall: TCR alpha and beta repertoires from monozygotic twins, unrelated adults of various ages and cord blood were deep-sequenced to test whether fetal clonotypes persist. To rule out contamination, the twin experiments were replicated at different times with different library preparation protocols. Results the study describes overall, beyond this receptor: Out-of-frame TCR alpha sharing in monozygotic twins was systematically underestimated by recombination models, whereas sharing between unrelated individuals was in agreement with the recombination models. A weaker excess of twin sharing was found in beta out-of-frame sequences because the signal-to-noise ratio was lowered by fewer shared sequences. Because the same donors could not be followed over many years, conclusions were based on cross-sectional statistical analysis. Out-of-frame TCR alpha sequences shared between twins showed an excess of low generation-probability sequences compared with coincidental sharing between unrelated individuals. Fewer insertions were carried by abundant cord blood beta clonotypes, a similar but weaker trend appeared in young adult naive repertoires, and no such trend appeared in memory repertoires. Invariant T cells such as MAIT and iNKT could partly confound zero-insertion analyses, though diverse VJ usage argued against this for most clonotypes.

Here V drops 2 bases and J drops 9 bases, and the junction holds 10 bases not matched to any gene. Its CDR3 holds 15 amino acids, cysteine through phenylalanine. The read is trimmed to its CDR3 DNA, 45 bases read in frame from base 1. This same sample was also part of a study on T cells expressing NK-cell markers. The second study, in turn, reports: Eight donors provided sorted CD3+CD56+NKG2C+, CD3+CD56+NKG2C- and CD3+CD56-NKG2C+ T-cell subsets, whose TCR beta-chain repertoires were profiled. Among the eight sequenced donors, seven were HCMV-seropositive and one was HCMV-seronegative. In several experiments an anti-gammadeltaTCR antibody was added to restrict sorting to alphabetaTCR-expressing T cells. For six donors, the dominant CD3+CD56+NKG2C+ clonotypes were among the top 10 CD8+ clonotypes and accounted for about 1.0-8% of CD8+ T cells. Those dominant clonotypes were again the most abundant among CD3+CD56-NKG2C+ cells in a few donors, at roughly 28.3-60.1%. Whether the expanded NKG2C-expressing T cell clones were specific for HCMV antigens remained unclear. The eight sequenced donors were randomly selected healthy volunteers, three men and five women. HCMV-specific IgG was detected in serum with a commercial ELISA kit to determine HCMV serostatus. For roughly six donors, bulk peripheral blood T-cell repertoires were additionally sequenced from unsorted PBMC. Reads were demultiplexed and grouped by UMI with MIGEC, and clonotypes were assembled and quantified with MiTCR. To exclude erroneous sequences, any TCR cDNA sequence not supported by at least two reads was discarded. The tcR package was used for downstream repertoire analysis, with clonotypes matched between fractions based on CDR3 nucleotide sequence plus V segment. Antigen specificity was annotated against VDJdb with VDJmatch, allowing one amino acid substitution in CDR3.

The TCR comes from a woman aged 18-30 years in good health. The specimen was PBMCs. The V and J genes are TRBV12-3 or TRBV12-4 and TRBJ2-1; TRBD2 agrees with 7 junctional bases. The nucleotide sequence reads as follows: TGTGCCAGCAGTTTATCCAGCGGGATCTTACCTGAGCAGTTCTTC. This codes for CASSLSSGILPEQFF.